The text below deals with one TCR beta chain. Its antigen remains unknown. Time point meaning: week 5, during vaccination. In every dose of vaccine, 300 ug of mutant IDH1 20-mer peptide was given alongside topical imiquimod. V dropped 8 bases and J dropped 4 bases, with 13 bases sitting between them. The CDR3 sequence is 13 residues long. Germline-derived CDR1 and CDR2 are LNHNV and YYDKDF (reference sequence). The data stem from a study of a mutant IDH1 vaccine in newly diagnosed glioma. Clones were sequenced by immunoSEQ multiplex PCR, and TCRdb holds only the in-frame ones, with some missing. The sample holds over 50,000 clones; about 80% are singletons and the top ten take 3% to 3.5%.

This clonotype was obtained from a man younger than 45 with glioma. V usage is TRBV15 and J usage is TRBJ2-3; no reliable D call. This specimen was PBMCs, taken from a glioma patient whose treatment included an IDH1 peptide vaccine. Written as DNA, the CDR3 is TGTGCCACCCGAGGAATCTTAGCAGATACGCAGTATTTT. It specifies CATRGILADTQYF.